This is a list of T cell receptor beta chains from one sample in a study of OX40 agonist ivuxolimab in advanced cancers. Assay: immunoSEQ multiplex PCR; the TCRdb copy retains only in-frame clones and omits some. The sample holds about 73,000 clones, roughly 80% seen once. The sample here was CD4+ or CD8+ T cells sorted from blood, taken in a trial of the OX40 agonist ivuxolimab. The origin of the receptors is an adult with an advanced solid tumor such as melanoma, head and neck, liver or kidney cancer. CDR3s include the opening cysteine and the closing phenylalanine or tryptophan. Each record gives: D gene, J gene, clone size, V gene, CDR3 protein, CDR3 DNA. The D gene is left open where the match is weak. Clone size is given for some rows only: seen once, a few or many times, or a class if the clone is expanded.

-,TRBJ2-7,few,TRBV6-5,CASSYSLEGTYEQYF,TGTGCCAGCAGTTACTCCCTGGAGGGTACCTACGAGCAGTACTTC
TRBD2,TRBJ2-3,-,TRBV5-1,CASSLTSGRAKDTQYF,TGCGCCAGCAGCTTGACTAGCGGGAGGGCCAAAGATACGCAGTATTTT
-,TRBJ2-5,few,TRBV7-2,CASSLLGKETQYF,TGTGCCAGCAGCTTACTAGGGAAAGAGACCCAGTACTTC
TRBD1,TRBJ1-2,-,TRBV7-9,CASSGTAKRNYGYTF,TGTGCCAGCAGCGGGACAGCTAAGCGGAACTATGGCTACACCTTC
-,TRBJ1-6,-,TRBV7-2,CASSSRRGNSPLHF,TGTGCCAGCAGCTCCCGACGAGGAAATTCACCCCTCCACTTT
TRBD2,TRBJ2-3,-,TRBV19,CASSGLAGDTQYF,TGTGCCAGTAGCGGGTTAGCGGGGGATACGCAGTATTTT
TRBD2,TRBJ2-2,-,TRBV10-2,CASQTWERGYTGELFF,TGCGCCAGCCAAACTTGGGAGCGGGGTTACACCGGGGAGCTGTTTTTT
-,TRBJ2-1,few,TRBV30,CAWRGWVNEQFF,TGTGCCTGGAGGGGGTGGGTCAATGAGCAGTTCTTC
-,TRBJ1-1,once,TRBV7-9,CASSLAVGTTNTEAFF,TGTGCCAGCAGCTTAGCGGTCGGGACTACGAACACTGAAGCTTTCTTT
-,TRBJ2-2,-,TRBV6-4,CASSAGTFLTGELFF,TGTGCCAGCAGTGCCGGGACATTCCTCACCGGGGAGCTGTTTTTT
-,TRBJ1-3,many,TRBV10-3,CATVDSALRNTIYF,TGTGCCACCGTGGACAGTGCTCTGAGGAACACCATATATTTT
TRBD2,TRBJ2-1,once,TRBV6-6,CASSYGERGGPHEQFF,TGTGCCAGCAGTTACGGCGAGCGGGGGGGGCCCCATGAGCAGTTCTTC
-,TRBJ2-5,once,TRBV7-3,CASWPVLYQETQYF,TGTGCCAGCTGGCCGGTTTTGTACCAAGAGACCCAGTACTTC
-,TRBJ1-3,-,TRBV30,CAWSVGSSGNTIYF,TGTGCCTGGAGTGTGGGGTCCTCTGGAAACACCATATATTTT
TRBD1,TRBJ2-7,-,TRBV6-6,CASSLRQGSSYEQYF,TGTGCCAGCAGTTTGCGACAGGGGAGCTCCTACGAGCAGTACTTC